The entry below gives a single T cell receptor (beta chain) sequence along with its context. This entry belongs to a study of blood T cell repertoires in COVID-19. Study information: Acute and convalescent COVID-19 samples came from the United States, Italy and Spain.

The CDR3 has 15 amino acids. CDR1 is SGHAT, CDR2 FQNNGV, per germline. With 1 base clipped from V and 5 bases from J, the junction kept 5 bases outside the gene matches. As originally analysed: Amplification of reference gene primers was used by the study to estimate nucleated cell counts. Sequencing used immunoSEQ multiplex PCR; TCRdb keeps in-frame clones, though not all of them. V, J and clone size are taken as reported in that table, and D and trimming were inferred from the DNA itself. The profile shows about 35,000 clones, approximately 85% of them singletons. The origin of this receptor is a man aged 55 to 70 with active or convalescent COVID-19. Material: peripheral blood. This chain connects TRBV11-2 to TRBJ1-1, with TRBD1 matching 9 bases. The CDR3 spells CASSLGDREFTEAFF. The CDR3 DNA reads TGTGCCAGCAGCTTAGGGGACAGGGAGTTTACTGAAGCTTTCTTT.